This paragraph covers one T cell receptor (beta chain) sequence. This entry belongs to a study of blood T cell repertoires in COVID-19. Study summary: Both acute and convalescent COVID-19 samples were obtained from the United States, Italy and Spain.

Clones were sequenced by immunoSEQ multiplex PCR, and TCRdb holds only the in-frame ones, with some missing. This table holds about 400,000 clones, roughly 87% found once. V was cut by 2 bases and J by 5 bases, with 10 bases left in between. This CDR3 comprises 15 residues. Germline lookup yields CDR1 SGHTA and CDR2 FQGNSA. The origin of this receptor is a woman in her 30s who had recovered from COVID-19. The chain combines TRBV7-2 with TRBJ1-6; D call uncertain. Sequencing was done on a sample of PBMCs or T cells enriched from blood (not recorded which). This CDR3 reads CASSLRTAHNSPLHF. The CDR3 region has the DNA TGTGCCAGCAGCTTAAGAACAGCCCATAATTCACCCCTCCACTTT.